These 13 T cell receptor beta chains were all obtained from the same sample, sequenced in a study of blood T cell repertoires in COVID-19 (dated by TCRdb to about 2020). Library preparation was by the immunoSEQ multiplex PCR assay. TCRdb holds this immuneACCESS table with in-frame rearrangements only. Some clones are missing; in checked studies, unresolved V genes explain under half, and the rest has no known cause. For this sample there are some 87,000 clones; approximately 91% appear just once. Approximately 3.6% of the sample is in the top ten clones. The specimen was peripheral blood. These receptor sequences come from a woman in her 70s with acute or convalescent COVID-19.

The rearrangement joins TRBV5-1 to TRBJ2-1, with TRBD2 matching 9 bases. Looked up from germline, CDR1 is SGHRS and CDR2 is YFSETQ. The ends lost 0 bases at V and 10 bases at J; junction bases unmatched: 11. CDR3 length: 16 residues. This CDR3 is CASSLGFAGGGREQFF. The CDR3, as DNA: TGCGCCAGCAGCTTGGGATTTGCGGGAGGGGGTAGGGAGCAGTTCTTC. Supplemented by reference TRBV5-1 and TRBJ2-1, the full variable domain reads KAGVTQTPRYLIKTRGQQVTLSCSPISGHRSVSWYQQTPGQGLQFLFEYFSETQRNKGNFPGRFSGRQFSNSRSEMNVSTLELGDSALYLCASSLGFAGGGREQFFGPGTRLTVL.

V gene TRBV6-5 combines with J gene TRBJ2-3; perhaps TRBD2 as D (6 bases). The CDR3 consists of 14 residues. Germline V gene sequence: CDR1 MNHEY, CDR2 SVGAGI. V gave up 8 bases and J gave up 0 bases, with 12 bases separating them. CDR3 in amino acids: CASGRAGSTDTQYF. The CDR3 DNA reads as TGTGCCAGCGGACGGGCGGGGAGCACAGATACGCAGTATTTT.

The V and J genes are TRBV29-1 and TRBJ1-2, with 8 bases that match TRBD1. From germline, CDR1 is SQVTM and CDR2 ANQGSEA. The CDR3 length is 15 residues. The trim removed 4 bases at V and 4 bases at J, leaving 11 bases unmatched. The CDR3 region has the DNA TGCAGCGTTGGGGGATGGGGACAGGTCCCCTATGGCTACACCTTC. Its translation: CSVGGWGQVPYGYTF. The complete variable domain, with remaining parts taken from reference TRBV29-1 and TRBJ1-2, reads SAVISQKPSRDICQRGTSLTIQCQVDSQVTMMFWYRQQPGQSLTLIATANQGSEATYESGFVIDKFPISRPNLTFSTLTVSNMSPEDSSIYLCSVGGWGQVPYGYTFGSGTRLTVV.

The rearrangement joins TRBV10-2 to TRBJ2-1; 13 bases fit TRBD2. The CDR3 contains 14 residues. The V gene end was trimmed by 7 bases and the J gene end by 10 bases; junction bases not matched to a gene: 7. CDR1 and CDR2 from the germline V gene are WSHSY and SAAADI. CDR3 coding DNA: TGCGCCAGCACGACCGGGACTAGCGGGACAGAGCAGTTCTTC. Translation: CASTTGTSGTEQFF.

The chain links TRBV7-8 to TRBJ2-1; the match to TRBD2 covers 10 bases. The germline V gene has CDR1 SGHVS and CDR2 FQNEAQ. The CDR3 spans 20 residues. Trimming at V came to 5 bases and at J to 3 bases, leaving 19 bases not matched to a gene. Written as DNA, the CDR3 is TGTGCCAGCAGCCCGCGGTATGGGGGCGCGGCTAGCGGGAGCTACAATGAGCAGTTCTTC. Translating gives CASSPRYGGAASGSYNEQFF.

This chain joins TRBV2 and TRBJ2-7, with D possibly being TRBD1 (5 bases). Trimming removed 5 bases from V and 0 bases from J, with 8 bases in between. The CDR3 loop spans 13 amino acids. Germline CDR1 SNHLY, CDR2 FYNNEI. CDR3 bases: TGTGCCAGCAGTAGACAGTACTCCTACGAGCAGTACTTC. Translated, it gives CASSRQYSYEQYF.

V and J are TRBV5-1 and TRBJ2-3; no firm D call. V dropped 5 bases and J dropped 3 bases, with 7 bases sitting between them. The CDR3 is 12 residues long. Germline-derived CDR1 and CDR2 are SGHRS and YFSETQ. The CDR3 loop is CASRTGTDTQYF. The CDR3 DNA reads as TGCGCCAGCAGAACCGGGACAGATACGCAGTATTTT. Complete variable domain (other parts from reference TRBV5-1 and TRBJ2-3): KAGVTQTPRYLIKTRGQQVTLSCSPISGHRSVSWYQQTPGQGLQFLFEYFSETQRNKGNFPGRFSGRQFSNSRSEMNVSTLELGDSALYLCASRTGTDTQYFGPGTRLTVL.

This clone has only a few counts. This chain uses TRBV10-1 with TRBJ1-4, with 10 bases matching TRBD1. The CDR3 is 16 residues long. V dropped 5 bases and J dropped 5; count of bases not matched to a gene: 8. CDR1 is WNHNN, CDR2 SYGVQD, per germline (reference sequence). CDR3 amino acids: CASSPGTGARNEKLFF. Here the CDR3 DNA reads TGCGCCAGCAGTCCCGGGACAGGGGCCCGGAATGAAAAACTGTTTTTT.

The chain uses TRBV7-8 and TRBJ1-5; no clear D. Per the germline V gene, CDR1 is SGHVS and CDR2 is FQNEAQ. V was shortened by 5 bases and J by 2 bases, with 13 bases between the two germline ends. The CDR3 length is 15 residues. The CDR3 region has the DNA TGTGCCAGCAGCCTAGGTCGGGGTGGCAATCAGCCCCAGCATTTT. Its translation: CASSLGRGGNQPQHF. Full variable domain (rest looked up from reference TRBV7-8 and TRBJ1-5): GAGVSQSPRYKVAKRGQDVALRCDPISGHVSLFWYQQALGQGPEFLTYFQNEAQLDKSGLPSDRFFAERPEGSVSTLKIQRTQQEDSAVYLCASSLGRGGNQPQHFGDGTRLSIL.

The chain links TRBV25-1 to TRBJ2-5; D is undetermined. CDR3 length: 15 residues. Germline assignment: CDR1 MGHDK and CDR2 SYGVNS. Trimming removed 4 bases from V and 1 base from J, with 13 bases in between. CDR3 amino acids: CASSVGVLLQETQYF. The CDR3 bases are TGTGCCAGCAGTGTGGGCGTTCTACTCCAAGAGACCCAGTACTTC.

The rearrangement links TRBV3-1 (or the pseudogene TRBV3-2) to TRBJ2-7; 9 nucleotides align to TRBD2. Germline values: CDR1 LGHDT, CDR2 YNNKEL (reference sequence). Unmatched junction bases numbered 5, after V lost 1 base and J lost 4 bases. This CDR3 is 15 amino acids long. The CDR3 here is CASSQVLLAGYEQYF. The CDR3 nucleotides read TGTGCCAGCAGCCAAGTTCTCCTAGCGGGGTACGAGCAGTACTTC.

This chain uses TRBV6-5 with TRBJ1-3; D may be TRBD1 (5 bases). This CDR3 is 15 amino acids long. V lost 6 bases and J 4 bases, leaving 16 bases between the germline ends. Germline values: CDR1 MNHEY, CDR2 SVGAGI. This CDR3 reads CASRVTVFDGNTIYF. CDR3 in DNA: TGTGCCAGCAGGGTGACAGTATTCGACGGAAACACCATATATTTT.

The chain has TRBV6-1 and TRBJ1-2, with D unresolved. The CDR3 consists of 15 residues. V shed 1 base and J shed 4 bases, with 13 bases lying between them. Germline V gene lookup returns CDR1 MNHNS and CDR2 SASEGT. Here the CDR3 reads CASSEGRQTLYGYTF. CDR3 nucleotides: TGTGCCAGCAGTGAAGGTCGACAAACCCTCTATGGCTACACCTTC.